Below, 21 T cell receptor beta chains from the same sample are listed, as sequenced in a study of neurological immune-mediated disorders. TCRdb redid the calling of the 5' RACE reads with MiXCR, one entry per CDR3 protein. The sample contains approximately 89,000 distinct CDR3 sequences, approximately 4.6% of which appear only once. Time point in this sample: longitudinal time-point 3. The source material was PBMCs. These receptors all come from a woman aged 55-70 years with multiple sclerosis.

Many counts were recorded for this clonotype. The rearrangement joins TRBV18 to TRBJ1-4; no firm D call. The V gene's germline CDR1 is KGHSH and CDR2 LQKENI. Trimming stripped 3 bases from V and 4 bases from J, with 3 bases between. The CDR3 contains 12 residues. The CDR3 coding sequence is TGTGCCAGCTCACCGGTTAATGAAAAACTGTTTTTT. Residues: CASSPVNEKLFF.

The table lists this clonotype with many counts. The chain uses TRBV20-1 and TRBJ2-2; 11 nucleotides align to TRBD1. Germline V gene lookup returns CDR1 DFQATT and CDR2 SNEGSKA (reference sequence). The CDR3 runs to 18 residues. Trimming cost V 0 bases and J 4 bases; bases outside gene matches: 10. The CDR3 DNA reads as TGCAGTGCTAGAGAGAACCCTCGGACAGGGGGCATCACCGGGGAGCTGTTTTTT. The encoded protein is CSARENPRTGGITGELFF.

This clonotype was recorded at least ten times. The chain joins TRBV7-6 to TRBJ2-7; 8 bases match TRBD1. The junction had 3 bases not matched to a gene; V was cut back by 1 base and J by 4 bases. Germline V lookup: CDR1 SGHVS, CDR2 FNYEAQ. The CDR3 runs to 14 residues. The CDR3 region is CASSLGRGLYEQYF. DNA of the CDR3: TGTGCCAGCAGCTTAGGCAGGGGGCTATACGAGCAGTACTTC.

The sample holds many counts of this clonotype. DNA for the CDR3: TGTGCCAGCAGTTTCCCAGGGACCGGCACAGATACGCAGTATTTT. Protein: CASSFPGTGTDTQYF. The chain couples TRBV28 to TRBJ2-3; D is tentatively TRBD1 or TRBD2 (5 bases each). The CDR3 runs 15 residues. Trimming removed 3 bases at V and 1 base at J, with 11 bases between. Germline V gives CDR1 MDHEN, CDR2 SYDVKM. Using reference TRBV28 and TRBJ2-3 for the parts outside the CDR3, the full variable domain is DVKVTQSSRYLVKRTGEKVFLECVQDMDHENMFWYRQDPGLGLRLIYFSYDVKMKEKGDIPEGYSVSREKKERFSLILESASTNQTSMYLCASSFPGTGTDTQYFGPGTRLTVL.

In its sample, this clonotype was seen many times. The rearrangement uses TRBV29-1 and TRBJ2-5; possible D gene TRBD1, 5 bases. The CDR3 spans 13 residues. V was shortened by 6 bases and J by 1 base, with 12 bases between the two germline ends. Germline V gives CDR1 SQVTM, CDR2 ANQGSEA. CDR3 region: CSVGQSFQETQYF. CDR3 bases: TGCAGCGTAGGACAAAGCTTCCAAGAGACCCAGTACTTC.

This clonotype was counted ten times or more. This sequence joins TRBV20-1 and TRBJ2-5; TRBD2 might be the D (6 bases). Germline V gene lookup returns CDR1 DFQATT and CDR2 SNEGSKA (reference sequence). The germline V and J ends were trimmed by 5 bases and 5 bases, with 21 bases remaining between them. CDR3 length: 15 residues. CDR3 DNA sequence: TGCAGTGCTTCCCTTGTGGCGGGGAAGGTGGAGACCCAGTACTTC. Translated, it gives CSASLVAGKVETQYF.

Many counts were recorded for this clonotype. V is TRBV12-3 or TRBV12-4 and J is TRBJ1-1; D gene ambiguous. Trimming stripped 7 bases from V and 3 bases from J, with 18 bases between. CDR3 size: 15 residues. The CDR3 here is CASTDPGGWDTEAFF. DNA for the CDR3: TGTGCCAGCACCGATCCCGGAGGTTGGGACACTGAAGCTTTCTTT.

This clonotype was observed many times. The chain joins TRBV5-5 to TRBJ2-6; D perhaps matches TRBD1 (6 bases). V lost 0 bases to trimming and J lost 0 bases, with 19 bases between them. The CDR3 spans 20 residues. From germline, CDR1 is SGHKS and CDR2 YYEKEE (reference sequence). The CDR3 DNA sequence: TGTGCCAGCAGCTTGGACCAGGGGACGTCCTATAGCTCTGGGGCCAACGTCCTGACTTTC. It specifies CASSLDQGTSYSSGANVLTF.

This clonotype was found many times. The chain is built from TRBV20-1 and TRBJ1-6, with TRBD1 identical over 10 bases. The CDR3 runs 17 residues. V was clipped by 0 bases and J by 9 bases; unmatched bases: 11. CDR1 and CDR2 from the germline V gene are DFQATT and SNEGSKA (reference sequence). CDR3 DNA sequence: TGCAGTGCTAGAGATGCTACCCTGACAGGGGGCATTTCACCCCTCCACTTT. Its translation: CSARDATLTGGISPLHF.

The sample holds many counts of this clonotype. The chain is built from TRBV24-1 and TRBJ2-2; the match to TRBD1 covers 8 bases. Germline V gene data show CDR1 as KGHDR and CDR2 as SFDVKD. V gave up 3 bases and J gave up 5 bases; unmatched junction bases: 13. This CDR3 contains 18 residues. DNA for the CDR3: TGTGCCACCAGTGATCCTAGGACAGGGACTTGGGATACCGGGGAGCTGTTTTTT. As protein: CATSDPRTGTWDTGELFF.

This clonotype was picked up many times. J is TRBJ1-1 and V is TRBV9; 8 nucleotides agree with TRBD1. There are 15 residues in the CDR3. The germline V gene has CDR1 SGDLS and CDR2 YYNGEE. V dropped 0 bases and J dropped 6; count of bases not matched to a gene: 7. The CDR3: CASSVARTGISEAFF. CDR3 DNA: TGTGCCAGCAGCGTAGCAAGGACAGGGATATCTGAAGCTTTCTTT.

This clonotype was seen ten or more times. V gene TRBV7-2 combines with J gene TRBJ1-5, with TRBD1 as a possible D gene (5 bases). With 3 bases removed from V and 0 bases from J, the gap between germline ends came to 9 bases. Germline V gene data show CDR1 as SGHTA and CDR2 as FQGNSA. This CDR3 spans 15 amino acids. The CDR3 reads CASSFGGHSNQPQHF. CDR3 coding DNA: TGTGCCAGCAGCTTCGGAGGACATAGCAATCAGCCCCAGCATTTT.

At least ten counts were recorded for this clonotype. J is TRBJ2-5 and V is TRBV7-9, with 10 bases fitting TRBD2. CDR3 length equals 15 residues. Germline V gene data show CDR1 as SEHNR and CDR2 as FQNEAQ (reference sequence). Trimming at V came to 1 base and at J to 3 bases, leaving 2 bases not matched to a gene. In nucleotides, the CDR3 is TGTGCCAGCAGCTTAGGGACTAGCGGAAAAGAGACCCAGTACTTC. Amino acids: CASSLGTSGKETQYF.

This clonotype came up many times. The CDR3 protein is CASSLRTANTGELFF. CDR3 bases: TGTGCCAGCAGCTTGAGGACAGCGAACACCGGGGAGCTGTTTTTT. J is TRBJ2-2 and V is TRBV5-4, with D perhaps matching TRBD1 (6 bases). CDR3 length equals 15 residues. The germline CDR1 and CDR2 sequences are SGHNT and YYREEE (reference sequence). Trimming cost V 1 base and J 0 bases, with 7 bases left between them.

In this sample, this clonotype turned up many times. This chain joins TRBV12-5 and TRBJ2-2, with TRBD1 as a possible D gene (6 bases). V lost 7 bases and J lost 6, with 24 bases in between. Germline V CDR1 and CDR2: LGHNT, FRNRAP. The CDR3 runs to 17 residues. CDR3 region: CASAPTYREFSPGELFF. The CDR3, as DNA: TGTGCTAGTGCCCCCACCTACAGGGAATTTTCCCCCGGGGAGCTGTTTTTT.

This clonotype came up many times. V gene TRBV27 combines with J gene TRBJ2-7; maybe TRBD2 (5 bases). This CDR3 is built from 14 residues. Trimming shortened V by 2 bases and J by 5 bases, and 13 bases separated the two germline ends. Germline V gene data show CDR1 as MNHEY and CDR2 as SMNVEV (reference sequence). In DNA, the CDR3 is TGTGCCAGCAGTTTAGAGGGCACCATAGACGAGCAGTACTTC. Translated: CASSLEGTIDEQYF.

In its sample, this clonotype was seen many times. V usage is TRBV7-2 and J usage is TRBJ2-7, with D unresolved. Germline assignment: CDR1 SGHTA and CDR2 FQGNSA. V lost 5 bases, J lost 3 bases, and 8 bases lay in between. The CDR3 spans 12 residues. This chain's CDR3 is CASSVSFYEQYF. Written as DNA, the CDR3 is TGTGCCAGCAGCGTATCCTTCTACGAGCAGTACTTC.

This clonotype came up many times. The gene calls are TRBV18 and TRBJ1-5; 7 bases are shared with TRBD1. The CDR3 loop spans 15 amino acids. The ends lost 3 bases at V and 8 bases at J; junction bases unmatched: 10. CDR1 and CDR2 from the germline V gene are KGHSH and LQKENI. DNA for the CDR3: TGTGCCAGCTCACCCCCCGCAGGAGGGGGCAAGCCCCAGCATTTT. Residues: CASSPPAGGGKPQHF.

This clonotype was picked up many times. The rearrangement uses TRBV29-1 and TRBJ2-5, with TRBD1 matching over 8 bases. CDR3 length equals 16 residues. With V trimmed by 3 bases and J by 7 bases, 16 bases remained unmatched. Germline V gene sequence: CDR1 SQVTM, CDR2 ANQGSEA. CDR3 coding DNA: TGCAGCGTTGACTCTGGCGGGACAGGCCCACGAGGGACCCAGTACTTC. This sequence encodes CSVDSGGTGPRGTQYF.

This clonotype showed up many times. CDR3 coding DNA: TGTGCCAGCAGTTACTCCCGAGGGCCAGGGGTGGACGAGCAGTACTTC. Protein sequence: CASSYSRGPGVDEQYF. V and J are TRBV6-6 and TRBJ2-7; D might be TRBD1 (6 bases). V was pared by 0 bases and J by 5 bases, with 17 bases between. The CDR3 has 16 amino acids. Germline lookup yields CDR1 MNHNY and CDR2 SVGAGI (reference sequence).

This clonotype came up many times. The CDR3 DNA reads TGTGCCAGCAGTTCTAGGACGGGACAGGGTGGCTACGAGCAGTACTTC. Amino acid sequence: CASSSRTGQGGYEQYF. This sequence joins TRBV27 and TRBJ2-7; TRBD1 matches at 9 bases. The germline V gene encodes CDR1 MNHEY and CDR2 SMNVEV (reference sequence). V gave up 4 bases and J gave up 3 bases; unmatched junction bases: 10. CDR3 length: 16 amino acids.